This T cell receptor beta chain was identified in a study of CD8+CD57+ T cells in acquired aplastic anemia. Overall study context: The sorted CD4+ and CD8+ cells yielded an average around 3 ug of DNA. Healthy donors yielded some 11 million CD4+ cell reads on average. Notes on the study in general: Controls and patients did not differ significantly in CD8+ Simpson's diversity. There were some 27 CD8+ CDR3 sequences that occurred in both patients and controls.

For CDR3 and TCR beta VDJ profiling, genomic DNA was the template used. Using its own MiXCR run on the reads, TCRdb lists one record per CDR3 protein. The sample has 400,000 to 450,000 distinct CDR3 sequences; about two thirds are singletons. Regarding this clonotype: Its antigen is not identified.

CDR1 is DFQATT, CDR2 SNEGSKA, per germline (reference sequence). The CDR3 is 16 residues long. The V gene lost 0 bases and the J gene lost 4 bases, with 16 bases spanning the gap. The receptor's source is a human donor in good health, serving as a control. The chain has TRBV20-1 and TRBJ2-1; perhaps TRBD1 as D (5 bases). The sequencing sample was made of sorted CD4+, CD8+, or CD8+CD57+ T cells (not recorded which) from PBMCs. This CDR3 is CSARDWAGHPYNEQFF. The CDR3 nucleotides read TGCAGTGCTAGAGATTGGGCCGGACACCCGTACAATGAGCAGTTCTTC.